Presented here are 15 T cell receptor beta chains from one specimen sequenced in a study of blood T cell repertoires in COVID-19. TCRdb keeps only in-frame clones here, not all; method: immunoSEQ multiplex PCR. The table records fewer than 300,000 clones, roughly 85% of them present only once. The sequencing input was peripheral blood. All receptors derive from a man aged 45-65 years with active or convalescent COVID-19.

The chain couples TRBV15 to TRBJ2-7; 9 bases agree with TRBD2. This CDR3 has 17 amino acids. The V gene's germline CDR1 is LNHNV and CDR2 YYDKDF (reference sequence). V dropped 2 bases and J dropped 7; count of bases not matched to a gene: 15. The CDR3 loop is CATSRNRALGLAPEQYF. In DNA form, the CDR3 reads TGTGCCACCAGCAGAAACCGAGCCCTGGGACTAGCCCCTGAGCAGTACTTC.

The chain uses TRBV7-3 and TRBJ1-1; perhaps TRBD1 as D (5 bases). This CDR3 contains 12 residues. V was shortened by 3 bases and J by 4 bases, with 6 bases between the two germline ends. In germline, CDR1 is SGHTA, CDR2 FQGTGA. The CDR3 DNA follows: TGTGCCAGCAGCTTCAGGGTCACTGAAGCTTTCTTT. Its protein product is CASSFRVTEAFF. Looking up the rest from reference TRBV7-3 and TRBJ1-1 gives the full variable domain: GAGVSQTPSNKVTEKGKYVELRCDPISGHTALYWYRQSLGQGPEFLIYFQGTGAADDSGLPNDRFFAVRPEGSVSTLKIQRTERGDSAVYLCASSFRVTEAFFGQGTRLTVV.

This chain joins TRBV3-1 (or the pseudogene TRBV3-2) and TRBJ2-3; 11 nucleotides agree with TRBD2. The V segment lost 6 bases and the J segment 3 bases; nucleotides outside the gene matches: 8. In germline, CDR1 is LGHDT, CDR2 YNNKEL (reference sequence). CDR3 length: 16 amino acids. CDR3 in amino acids: CASSLDRLAGTDTQYF. The CDR3 nucleotides are TGTGCCAGCAGTCTAGACCGACTAGCGGGGACAGATACGCAGTATTTT.

V gene TRBV19 combines with J gene TRBJ1-6; D gene uncertain. The CDR3 is 14 residues long. CDR1 is LNHDA, CDR2 SQIVND, per germline (reference sequence). V lost 3 bases, J lost 9 bases, and 12 bases lay in between. The CDR3 DNA reads TGTGCCAGTAGTATGCGGGAAGGCGCTTCACCCCTCCACTTT. Protein product: CASSMREGASPLHF.

The chain carries TRBV13 and TRBJ2-3; weak D call: TRBD2 (5 bases). Between the trimmed V and J ends, which lost 7 bases and 0 bases, there was a span of 14 bases. The CDR3 contains 15 residues. Germline V gene sequence: CDR1 PRHDT, CDR2 FYEKMQ (reference sequence). The CDR3 DNA follows: TGTGCCAGCACCCTTTTATCTAGCAGCACAGATACGCAGTATTTT. It is translated as CASTLLSSSTDTQYF.

V usage is TRBV28 and J usage is TRBJ1-4; 9 nucleotides line up with TRBD1. Unmatched junction bases numbered 13, after V lost 4 bases and J lost 10 bases. The CDR3 sequence is 16 residues long. Germline lookup yields CDR1 MDHEN and CDR2 SYDVKM. The chain's CDR3 is CASSSSFGTGTGKLFF. The CDR3 DNA follows: TGTGCCAGCAGTTCCAGCTTTGGGACAGGGACAGGAAAACTGTTTTTT.

This chain uses TRBV19 with TRBJ1-4; 9 positions agree with TRBD1. CDR1 and CDR2 (germline): LNHDA, SQIVND (reference sequence). V was clipped by 7 bases and J by 5 bases; unmatched bases: 5. The CDR3 covers 14 residues. The CDR3 reads CASTYRGRNEKLFF. DNA of the CDR3: TGTGCCAGTACCTACAGGGGGCGAAATGAAAAACTGTTTTTT.

The genes are TRBV18 and TRBJ2-2; D unresolved. The CDR3 is 15 residues long. The ends were cut back, 4 bases at V and 0 bases at J, with 9 bases in the middle. Germline V gene lookup returns CDR1 KGHSH and CDR2 LQKENI. CDR3 coding DNA: TGTGCCAGCTCACAGGAGAATACGAACACCGGGGAGCTGTTTTTT. Translation: CASSQENTNTGELFF.

The chain has TRBV24-1 and TRBJ2-3; D might be TRBD1 (5 bases). The CDR3 runs to 16 residues. Trimming cost V 2 bases and J 0 bases, with 11 bases left between them. Germline V lookup: CDR1 KGHDR, CDR2 SFDVKD. The CDR3 DNA sequence: TGTGCCACCAGTGATTCCCGGACACCTAGCACAGATACGCAGTATTTT. It is translated as CATSDSRTPSTDTQYF.

The chain combines TRBV7-8 with TRBJ2-7; TRBD2 agrees at 8 bases. Germline CDR1 reads SGHVS; CDR2 reads FQNEAQ. This CDR3 is built from 13 residues. V lost 1 base and J lost 13; bases outside the gene matches: 9. The CDR3 nucleotides read TGTGCCAGCAGCTTAGACCCCCGGGGGGGGCCTTACTTC. Its protein is CASSLDPRGGPYF. The whole variable domain, remainder taken from reference TRBV7-8 and TRBJ2-7, is GAGVSQSPRYKVAKRGQDVALRCDPISGHVSLFWYQQALGQGPEFLTYFQNEAQLDKSGLPSDRFFAERPEGSVSTLKIQRTQQEDSAVYLCASSLDPRGGPYFGPGTRLTVT.

The rearrangement uses TRBV5-6 and TRBJ1-6; 9 bases line up with TRBD1. The CDR3 is made up of 16 amino acids. Germline CDR1 reads SGHDT; CDR2 reads YYEEEE. Germline trimming cut 0 bases from V and 7 bases from J; bases unmatched to any gene: 5. Here the CDR3 reads CASSLGDRERNSPLHF. CDR3 nucleotide sequence: TGTGCCAGCAGCTTGGGGGACAGGGAACGAAATTCACCCCTCCACTTT.

The chain uses TRBV5-1 and TRBJ2-1; D unresolved. Germline CDR1 and CDR2: SGHRS and YFSETQ. With 1 base removed from V and 5 bases from J, the gap between germline ends came to 13 bases. The CDR3 is made up of 15 amino acids. CDR3 nucleotide sequence: TGCGCCAGCAGCTTGACAACCACCAAAAACAATGAGCAGTTCTTC. Encoded protein: CASSLTTTKNNEQFF.

The chain combines TRBV27 with TRBJ2-1; 8 nucleotides align to TRBD2. This CDR3 region has 13 residues. Germline lookup yields CDR1 MNHEY and CDR2 SMNVEV (reference sequence). V trimming: 8 bases; J trimming: 6 bases; junction bases outside the gene matches: 6. CDR3 region: CASGAGGPNEQFF. DNA of the CDR3: TGTGCCAGCGGGGCGGGAGGCCCCAATGAGCAGTTCTTC.

The J gene is TRBJ1-1, the V gene TRBV30; D is unresolved. Per the germline V gene, CDR1 is GTSNPN and CDR2 is SVGIG (reference sequence). Trimming stripped 0 bases from V and 1 base from J, with 6 bases between. CDR3 length: 13 residues. CDR3 residues: CAWSVIGNTEAFF. CDR3 nucleotide sequence: TGTGCCTGGAGTGTAATCGGGAACACTGAAGCTTTCTTT.

The chain couples TRBV3-1 (or the pseudogene TRBV3-2) to TRBJ2-4, with 8 bases aligning to TRBD2. Losses at the gene ends were 3 bases for V and 4 bases for J; bases not matched to a gene: 5. Germline CDR1 LGHDT, CDR2 YNNKEL (reference sequence). This CDR3 region has 15 residues. The CDR3 DNA reads as TGTGCCAGCAGCCAGCGGCGGGGGGAAAAAAACATTCAGTACTTC. This gives the protein CASSQRRGEKNIQYF.